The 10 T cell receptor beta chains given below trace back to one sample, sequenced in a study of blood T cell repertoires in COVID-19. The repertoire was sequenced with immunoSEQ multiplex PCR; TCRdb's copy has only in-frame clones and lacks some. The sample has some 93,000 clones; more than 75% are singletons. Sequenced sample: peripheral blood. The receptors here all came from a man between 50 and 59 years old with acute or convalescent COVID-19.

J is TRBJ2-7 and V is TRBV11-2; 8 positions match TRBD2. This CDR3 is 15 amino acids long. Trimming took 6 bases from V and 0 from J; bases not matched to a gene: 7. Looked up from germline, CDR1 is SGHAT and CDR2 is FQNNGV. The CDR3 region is CASSERAGGSYEQYF. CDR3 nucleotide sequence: TGTGCCAGCAGTGAACGTGCGGGGGGCTCCTACGAGCAGTACTTC.

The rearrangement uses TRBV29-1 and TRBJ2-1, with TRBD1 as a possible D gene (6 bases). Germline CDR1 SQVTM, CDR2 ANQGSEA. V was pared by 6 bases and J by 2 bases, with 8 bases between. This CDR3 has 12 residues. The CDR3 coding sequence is TGCAGCGTACACAGGGCCTACAATGAGCAGTTCTTC. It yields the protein CSVHRAYNEQFF.

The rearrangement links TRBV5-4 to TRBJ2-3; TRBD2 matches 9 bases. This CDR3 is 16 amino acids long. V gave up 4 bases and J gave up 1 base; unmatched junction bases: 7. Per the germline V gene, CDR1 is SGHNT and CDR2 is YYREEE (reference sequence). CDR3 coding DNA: TGTGCCAGCAGCCCAACCCGACTAGCGGGCACAGATACGCAGTATTTT. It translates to CASSPTRLAGTDTQYF.

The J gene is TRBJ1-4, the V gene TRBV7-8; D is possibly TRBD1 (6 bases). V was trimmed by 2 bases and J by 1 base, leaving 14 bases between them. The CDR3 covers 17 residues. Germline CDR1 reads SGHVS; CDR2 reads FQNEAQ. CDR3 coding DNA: TGTGCCAGCAGCTTAATTCCCGACAGGAAAACTAATGAAAAACTGTTTTTT. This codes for CASSLIPDRKTNEKLFF.

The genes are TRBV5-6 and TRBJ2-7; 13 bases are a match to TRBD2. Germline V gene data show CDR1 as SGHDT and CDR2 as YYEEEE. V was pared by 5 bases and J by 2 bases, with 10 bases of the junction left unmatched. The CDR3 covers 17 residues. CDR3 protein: CASSLRLAGGRTYEQYF. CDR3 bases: TGTGCCAGCAGTTTACGACTAGCGGGAGGTAGGACCTACGAGCAGTACTTC.

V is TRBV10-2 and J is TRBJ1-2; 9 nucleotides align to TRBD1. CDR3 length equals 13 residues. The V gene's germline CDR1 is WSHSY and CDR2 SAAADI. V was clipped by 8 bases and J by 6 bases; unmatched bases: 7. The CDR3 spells CASGTRTGDGYTF. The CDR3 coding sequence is TGCGCCAGCGGAACGCGGACAGGGGATGGCTACACCTTC.

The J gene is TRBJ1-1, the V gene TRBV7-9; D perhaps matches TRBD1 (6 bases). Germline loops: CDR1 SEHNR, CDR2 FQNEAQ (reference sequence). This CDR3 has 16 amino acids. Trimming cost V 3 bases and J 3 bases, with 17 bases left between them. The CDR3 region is CASSFGQFQLDTEAFF. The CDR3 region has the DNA TGTGCCAGCAGCTTCGGACAGTTCCAGTTGGACACTGAAGCTTTCTTT.

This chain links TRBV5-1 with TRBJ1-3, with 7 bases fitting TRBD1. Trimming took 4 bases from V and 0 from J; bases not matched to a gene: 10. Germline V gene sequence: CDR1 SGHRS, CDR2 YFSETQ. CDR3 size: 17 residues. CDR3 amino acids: CASSRGRQGSSGNTIYF. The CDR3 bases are TGCGCCAGCAGCCGGGGCCGACAGGGCTCCTCTGGAAACACCATATATTTT.

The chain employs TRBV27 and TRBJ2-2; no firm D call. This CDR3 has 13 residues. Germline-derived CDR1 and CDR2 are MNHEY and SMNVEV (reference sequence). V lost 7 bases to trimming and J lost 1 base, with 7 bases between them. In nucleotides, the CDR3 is TGTGCCAGCACTGGCTGGAACACCGGGGAGCTGTTTTTT. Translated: CASTGWNTGELFF.

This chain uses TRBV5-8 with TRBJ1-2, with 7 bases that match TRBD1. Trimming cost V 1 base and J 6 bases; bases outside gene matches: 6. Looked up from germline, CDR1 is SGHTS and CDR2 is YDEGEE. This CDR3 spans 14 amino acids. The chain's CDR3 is CASSLFRDSHGYTF. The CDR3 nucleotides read TGTGCCAGCAGCTTGTTCCGGGACAGCCATGGCTACACCTTC.